These T cell receptor beta chains were read from a single sample in a study of beta chain features in type 1 diabetes. Libraries were prepared by immunoSEQ multiplex PCR; TCRdb keeps only in-frame clonotypes and omits some of them. The sample holds under 400,000 clones; roughly 12% are singletons and the top ten take about 0.01%. Sequencing was carried out using naive CD4+ T cells from blood. The receptors derive from a woman under 30 with type 1 diabetes. CDR3s include the opening cysteine and the closing phenylalanine or tryptophan. The D gene is left open where the match is weak. The size entry is marked missing in some rows and otherwise reads once, few, many or a size class.

D: NA; V: TRBV30; J: TRBJ2-7; size: NA; DNA: TGTGCCTGGAGTCGGCTACAGGGCAGCTACGAGCAGTACTTC; CDR3: CAWSRLQGSYEQYF
D: NA; V: TRBV7-2; J: TRBJ2-4; size: NA; DNA: TGTGCCAGCAGCTTAGATCCGGGGGGCGGAAACATTCAGTACTTC; CDR3: CASSLDPGGGNIQYF
D: NA; V: TRBV21-1; J: TRBJ2-7; size: NA; DNA: TGTGCCAGCAGCAAAGCGGGACAGGGGGCTCGGGAGCAGTACTTC; CDR3: CASSKAGQGAREQYF
D: NA; V: TRBV5-1; J: TRBJ1-5; size: NA; DNA: TGCGCCAGCAGCCCGGCCGGGCAGCCCCAGCATTTT; CDR3: CASSPAGQPQHF
D: NA; V: TRBV4-1; J: TRBJ2-7; size: once; DNA: TGCGCCAGCAGCCAAGCAGGGTCCCAGACCTACGAGCAGTACTTC; CDR3: CASSQAGSQTYEQYF
D: NA; V: TRBV28; J: TRBJ1-1; size: NA; DNA: TGTGCCAGCAGGCCGCCCGGACAGACTGAAGCTTTCTTT; CDR3: CASRPPGQTEAFF
D: NA; V: TRBV7-2; J: TRBJ2-3; size: few; DNA: TGTGCCAGCACCCCCTGGGCCGGGGATGGCACAGATACGCAGTATTTT; CDR3: CASTPWAGDGTDTQYF
D: NA; V: TRBV4-2; J: TRBJ2-1; size: few; DNA: TGTGCCAGCAGCCAAGATTCCGGGAGTAGCTACAATGAGCAGTTCTTC; CDR3: CASSQDSGSSYNEQFF
D: TRBD1; V: TRBV6-1; J: TRBJ2-3; size: NA; DNA: TGTGCCAGCAGAGAACAGGGGGCAGATACGCAGTATTTT; CDR3: CASREQGADTQYF
D: TRBD1; V: TRBV29-1; J: TRBJ1-4; size: NA; DNA: TGCAGCGTTATAATGACAGGGTTCCCTGAAAAACTGTTTTTT; CDR3: CSVIMTGFPEKLFF
D: NA; V: TRBV9; J: TRBJ2-2; size: NA; DNA: TGTGCCAGCAGCTATTGGAACACCGGGGAGCTGTTTTTT; CDR3: CASSYWNTGELFF
D: NA; V: TRBV27; J: TRBJ1-2; size: few; DNA: TGTGCCAGCAGTTTTTCCCTTCTCGATGGCTACACCTTC; CDR3: CASSFSLLDGYTF
D: TRBD2; V: TRBV5-1; J: TRBJ2-3; size: NA; DNA: TGCGCCAGCAGCTTAGGGAGCGGGGACACAGATACGCAGTATTTT; CDR3: CASSLGSGDTDTQYF
D: NA; V: TRBV7-3; J: TRBJ2-1; size: few; DNA: TGTGCCAGCAGCTTTGGGGGGACGAGCTCCTACAATGAGCAGTTCTTC; CDR3: CASSFGGTSSYNEQFF
D: NA; V: TRBV7-9; J: TRBJ2-5; size: few; DNA: TGTGCCAGCAGCTTATCTACAGGGCAAGAGACCCAGTACTTC; CDR3: CASSLSTGQETQYF
D: NA; V: TRBV9; J: TRBJ1-2; size: few; DNA: TGTGCCAGCAGCGTCGACGGGGAGGGCGGCTACACCTTC; CDR3: CASSVDGEGGYTF
D: NA; V: TRBV2; J: TRBJ2-3; size: few; DNA: TGTGCCAGCAGTGAGACTCGAGATACGCAGTATTTT; CDR3: CASSETRDTQYF
D: TRBD1; V: TRBV18; J: TRBJ2-7; size: few; DNA: TGTGCCAGCTCAGAAGACAGGGCAGCCCACGAGCAGTACTTC; CDR3: CASSEDRAAHEQYF
D: NA; V: TRBV28; J: TRBJ1-1; size: few; DNA: TGTGCCAGCAAGCAGAACACTGAAGCTTTCTTT; CDR3: CASKQNTEAFF
D: TRBD2; V: TRBV5-1; J: TRBJ2-5; size: NA; DNA: TGCGCCAGCAGAGTGCGGGAGGAAGAGACCCAGTACTTC; CDR3: CASRVREEETQYF
D: NA; V: TRBV5-4; J: TRBJ2-5; size: NA; DNA: TGTGCCAGCAGTTTACAGATTCAAGAGACCCAGTACTTC; CDR3: CASSLQIQETQYF
D: NA; V: TRBV15; J: TRBJ2-1; size: few; DNA: TGTGCCACCAGCAGTGATCTGGGGGCCTTAGATGAGCAGTTCTTC; CDR3: CATSSDLGALDEQFF
D: TRBD2; V: TRBV2; J: TRBJ2-1; size: NA; DNA: TGTGCCAGCTTCCCTGCGGGGGGGCTGGGTGAGCAGTTCTTC; CDR3: CASFPAGGLGEQFF
D: TRBD1; V: TRBV5-6; J: TRBJ2-1; size: NA; DNA: TGTGCCAGCAGCCCCCTGATAAGGGGGCACAATGAGCAGTTCTTC; CDR3: CASSPLIRGHNEQFF
D: TRBD1; V: TRBV29-1; J: TRBJ2-4; size: few; DNA: TGCAGCGTTGGGGCTGGACAGGGAAACATTCAGTACTTC; CDR3: CSVGAGQGNIQYF
D: NA; V: TRBV28; J: TRBJ1-2; size: few; DNA: TGTGCCAGCAGTTTACAGGGTCGCGGCTACACCTTC; CDR3: CASSLQGRGYTF
D: NA; V: TRBV5-1; J: TRBJ2-1; size: NA; DNA: TGCGCCAGCAGCTTGGGTCAGTACAATGAGCAGTTCTTC; CDR3: CASSLGQYNEQFF
D: TRBD2; V: TRBV19; J: TRBJ2-3; size: NA; DNA: TGTGCCAGTGCCCCAGCGGGGGGGGGCACAGATACGCAGTATTTT; CDR3: CASAPAGGGTDTQYF
D: NA; V: TRBV13; J: TRBJ2-1; size: NA; DNA: TGTGCCAGCAGCCAATCGAGGCCCTCCCGGCGGCAGTTCTTC; CDR3: CASSQSRPSRRQFF
D: NA; V: TRBV27; J: TRBJ1-2; size: NA; DNA: TGTGCCAGCAGTTCACAGGGATACGGCGGCTACACCTTC; CDR3: CASSSQGYGGYTF
D: NA; V: TRBV19; J: TRBJ1-6; size: few; DNA: TGTGCCAGTAAAGTCCCTTTTGCGAGCTCCTATAATTCACCCCTCCACTTT; CDR3: CASKVPFASSYNSPLHF
D: TRBD1; V: TRBV4-1; J: TRBJ1-2; size: few; DNA: TGCGCCAGCAGCCATGGACAGGGCAACTATGGCTACACCTTC; CDR3: CASSHGQGNYGYTF
D: TRBD2; V: TRBV6-5; J: TRBJ2-1; size: few; DNA: TGTGCCAGCAGTTCGAGCGGGGGATCCAACAATGAGCAGTTCTTC; CDR3: CASSSSGGSNNEQFF
D: NA; V: TRBV6-5; J: TRBJ1-6; size: NA; DNA: TGTGCCAGCAGAGGGGCAGCGACCCTCCACTTT; CDR3: CASRGAATLHF
D: NA; V: TRBV18; J: TRBJ2-1; size: NA; DNA: TGTGCCAGCTCACGAAGTGCGGACAACGAGCAGTTCTTC; CDR3: CASSRSADNEQFF
D: TRBD2; V: TRBV5-1; J: TRBJ2-1; size: few; DNA: TGCGCCAGCAGCCCGGGACTATACTCCTACAATGAGCAGTTCTTC; CDR3: CASSPGLYSYNEQFF
D: TRBD1; V: TRBV29-1; J: TRBJ1-2; size: NA; DNA: TGCAGCGCCGTGGACAGGAATCTTAATAACTATGGCTACACCTTC; CDR3: CSAVDRNLNNYGYTF
D: TRBD2; V: TRBV29-1; J: TRBJ2-5; size: NA; DNA: TGCAGCGCCGAGCCTAGCGGGCAAGAGACCCAGTACTTC; CDR3: CSAEPSGQETQYF
D: NA; V: TRBV29-1; J: TRBJ2-6; size: few; DNA: TGCAGCGTTAGCCCAGGGGCTGGGGCCAACGTCCTGACTTTC; CDR3: CSVSPGAGANVLTF
D: NA; V: TRBV18; J: TRBJ1-1; size: few; DNA: TGTGCCAGCTCACCCCTGGCAGTAATGAACACTGAAGCTTTCTTT; CDR3: CASSPLAVMNTEAFF
D: NA; V: TRBV11-2; J: TRBJ2-3; size: NA; DNA: TGTGCCAGCAGCTTAGCTGATACGCAGTATTTT; CDR3: CASSLADTQYF